This T cell receptor beta chain was recorded in a study of T cell clonotyping in hematopoietic cell transplantation. The CDR3 consists of 12 residues. Per germline, CDR1 SGHDT and CDR2 YYEEEE. The V end lost 4 bases, the J end lost 2 bases, and 5 bases lay between the germline ends. Profiled with immunoSEQ multiplex PCR; TCRdb holds only in-frame clones, not every one. The data contain about 6,000 clones, about 73% of them singletons. The chain recombines TRBV5-6 with TRBJ2-3; D unclear. The sequencing used peripheral blood mononuclear cells, collected 180 days after allogeneic stem cell transplant. The TCR originated in an older male patient who had an allogeneic stem cell transplant from an unrelated donor, so T cells may come from the graft donor. Some clones in this sample may be carry-over from other donors' samples. The CDR3 loop reads CASSPSTDTQYF. The CDR3 nucleotides read TGTGCCAGCAGCCCCTCCACAGATACGCAGTATTTT.